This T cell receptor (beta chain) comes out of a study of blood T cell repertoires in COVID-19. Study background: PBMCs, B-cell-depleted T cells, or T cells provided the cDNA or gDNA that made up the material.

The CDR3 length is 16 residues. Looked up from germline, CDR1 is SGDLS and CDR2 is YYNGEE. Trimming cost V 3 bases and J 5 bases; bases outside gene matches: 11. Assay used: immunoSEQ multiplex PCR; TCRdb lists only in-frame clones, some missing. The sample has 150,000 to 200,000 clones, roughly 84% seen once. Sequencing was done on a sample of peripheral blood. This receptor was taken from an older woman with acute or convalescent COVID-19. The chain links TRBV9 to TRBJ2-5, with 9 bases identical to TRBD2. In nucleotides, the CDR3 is TGTGCCAGCAGCGCGAGGTTGGCGGGGGGGCCGGAGACCCAGTACTTC. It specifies CASSARLAGGPETQYF.